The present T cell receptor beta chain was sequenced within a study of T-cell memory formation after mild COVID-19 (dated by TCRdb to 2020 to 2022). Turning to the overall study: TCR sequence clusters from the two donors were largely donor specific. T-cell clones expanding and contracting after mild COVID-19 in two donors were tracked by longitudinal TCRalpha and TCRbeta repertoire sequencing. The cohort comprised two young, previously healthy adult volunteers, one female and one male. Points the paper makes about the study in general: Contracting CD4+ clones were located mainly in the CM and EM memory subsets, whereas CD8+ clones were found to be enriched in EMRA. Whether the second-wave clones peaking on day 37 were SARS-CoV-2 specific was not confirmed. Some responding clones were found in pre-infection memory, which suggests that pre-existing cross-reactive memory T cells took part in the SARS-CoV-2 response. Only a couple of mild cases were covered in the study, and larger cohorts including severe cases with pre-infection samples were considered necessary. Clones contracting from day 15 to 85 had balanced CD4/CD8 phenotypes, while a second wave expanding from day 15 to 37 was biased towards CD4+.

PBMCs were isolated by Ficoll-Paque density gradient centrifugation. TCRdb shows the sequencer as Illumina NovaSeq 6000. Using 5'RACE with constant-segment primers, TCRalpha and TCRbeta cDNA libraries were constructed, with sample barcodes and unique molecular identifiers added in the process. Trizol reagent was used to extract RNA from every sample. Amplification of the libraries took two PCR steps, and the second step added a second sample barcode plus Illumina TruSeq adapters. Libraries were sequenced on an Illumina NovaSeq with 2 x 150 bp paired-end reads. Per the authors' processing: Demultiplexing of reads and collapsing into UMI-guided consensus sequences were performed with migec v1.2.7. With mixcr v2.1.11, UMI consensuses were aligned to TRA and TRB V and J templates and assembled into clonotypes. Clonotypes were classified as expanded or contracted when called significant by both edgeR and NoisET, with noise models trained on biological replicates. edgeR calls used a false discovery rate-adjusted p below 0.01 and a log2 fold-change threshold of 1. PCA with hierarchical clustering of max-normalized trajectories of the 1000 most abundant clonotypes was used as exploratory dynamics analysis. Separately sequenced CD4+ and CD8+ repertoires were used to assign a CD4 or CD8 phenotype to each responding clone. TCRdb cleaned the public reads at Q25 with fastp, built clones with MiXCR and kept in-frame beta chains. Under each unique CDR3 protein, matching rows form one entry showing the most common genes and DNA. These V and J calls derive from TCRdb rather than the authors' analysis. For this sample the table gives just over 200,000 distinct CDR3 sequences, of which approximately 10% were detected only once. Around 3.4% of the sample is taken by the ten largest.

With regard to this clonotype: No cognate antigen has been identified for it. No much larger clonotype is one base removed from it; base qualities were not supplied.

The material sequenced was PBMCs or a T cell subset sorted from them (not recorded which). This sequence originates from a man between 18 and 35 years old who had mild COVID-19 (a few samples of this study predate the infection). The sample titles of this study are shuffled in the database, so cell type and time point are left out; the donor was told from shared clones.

The nucleotides read TGTGCCACCCGGCAGGGGGCCTACAATGAGCAGTTCTTC. This translates into CATRQGAYNEQFF. This chain is built from TRBV7-2 and TRBJ2-1; the junction holds 7 bases that match TRBD1. The germline V gene yields SGHTA for CDR1 and FQGNSA for CDR2. Measured from the cysteine to the phenylalanine, the CDR3 is 13 residues long. CDR3 DNA only is kept here, 39 bases in frame from base 1. V ends up 10 bases short and J 2 bases short, with an unmatched junction base count of 5.